The T cell receptor (beta chain) described here comes from a study of T-cell memory formation after mild COVID-19. Whole-study findings and limits: Clones that contracted from day 15 to 85 were balanced CD4/CD8, while later expanders leaned CD4+. Pre-infection memory already had some responding clones, implying cross-reactive memory joined. Chiefly within CM and EM were the contracting CD4+ clones; CD8+ ones were within EMRA.

Per the germline V gene, CDR1 is SGHRS and CDR2 is YFSETQ. With 4 bases clipped from V and 5 bases from J, the junction kept 5 bases outside the gene matches. This CDR3 comprises 14 residues. Concerning this clonotype: The antigen is not known.

The 5'RACE method, run with constant-segment primers, produced TCR alpha and TCR beta cDNA libraries (carrying sample barcodes and UMIs). TCRdb processed the 5' RACE reads anew with MiXCR; each CDR3 protein has one entry. In the table there are about 130,000 distinct CDR3 sequences, about 17% of which are singletons. What was sequenced was PBMCs or a T cell subset sorted from them (not recorded which). The TCR sequence derives from a man aged 18 to 29 who had mild COVID-19 (a few samples of this study predate the infection). Cell type and time point are not known. The chain has TRBV5-1 and TRBJ1-2, with 10 bases fitting TRBD1. CDR3 sequence reads: CASSRDRGTYGYTF. The DNA of the CDR3 is TGCGCCAGCAGCCGGGACAGGGGAACTTATGGCTACACCTTC.